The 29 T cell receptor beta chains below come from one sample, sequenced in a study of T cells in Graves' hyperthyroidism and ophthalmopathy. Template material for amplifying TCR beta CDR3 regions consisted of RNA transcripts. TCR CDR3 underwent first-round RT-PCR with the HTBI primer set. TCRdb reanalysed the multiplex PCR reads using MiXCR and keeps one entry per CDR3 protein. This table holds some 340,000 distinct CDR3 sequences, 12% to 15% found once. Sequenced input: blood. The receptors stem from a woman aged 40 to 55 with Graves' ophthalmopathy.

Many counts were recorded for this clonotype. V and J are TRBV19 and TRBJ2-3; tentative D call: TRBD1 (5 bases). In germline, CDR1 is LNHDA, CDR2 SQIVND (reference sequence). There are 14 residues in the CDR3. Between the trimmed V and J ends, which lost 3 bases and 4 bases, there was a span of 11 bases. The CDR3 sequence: CASSIQGYADTQYF. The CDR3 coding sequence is TGTGCCAGTAGTATCCAGGGCTATGCAGATACGCAGTATTTT.

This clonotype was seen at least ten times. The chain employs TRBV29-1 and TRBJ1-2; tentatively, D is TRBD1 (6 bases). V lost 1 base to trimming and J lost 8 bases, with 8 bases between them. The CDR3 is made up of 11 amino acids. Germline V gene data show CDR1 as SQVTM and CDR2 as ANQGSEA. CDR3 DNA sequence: TGCAGCGTTGAAGGGCAGGGGGGCTACACCTTC. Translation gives CSVEGQGGYTF.

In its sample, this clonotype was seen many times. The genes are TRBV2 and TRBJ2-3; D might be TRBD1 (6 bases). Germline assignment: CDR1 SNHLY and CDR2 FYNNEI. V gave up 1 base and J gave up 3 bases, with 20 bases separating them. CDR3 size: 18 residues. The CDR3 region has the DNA TGTGCCAGCAGTGAAGGGAGACAGGCCCTTGCTGCAACAGATACGCAGTATTTT. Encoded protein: CASSEGRQALAATDTQYF.

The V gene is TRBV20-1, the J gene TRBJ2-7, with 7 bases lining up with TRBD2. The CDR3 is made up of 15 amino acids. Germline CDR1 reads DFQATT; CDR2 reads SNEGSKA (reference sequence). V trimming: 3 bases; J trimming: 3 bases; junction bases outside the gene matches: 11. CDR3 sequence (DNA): TGCAGTGCTAGCGATGGGCGGGGGATAGACTACGAGCAGTACTTC. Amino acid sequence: CSASDGRGIDYEQYF.

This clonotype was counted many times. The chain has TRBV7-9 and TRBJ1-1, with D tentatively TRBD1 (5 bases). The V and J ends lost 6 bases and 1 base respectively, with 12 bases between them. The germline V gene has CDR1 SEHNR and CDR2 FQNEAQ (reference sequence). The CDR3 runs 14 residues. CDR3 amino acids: CASSLGTGNTEAFF. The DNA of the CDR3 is TGTGCCAGCAGTCTAGGGACGGGGAACACTGAAGCTTTCTTT. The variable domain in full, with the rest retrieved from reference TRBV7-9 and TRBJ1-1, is DTGVSQNPRHKITKRGQNVTFRCDPISEHNRLYWYRQTLGQGPEFLTYFQNEAQLEKSRLLSDRFSAERPKGSFSTLEIQRTEQGDSAMYLCASSLGTGNTEAFFGQGTRLTVV.

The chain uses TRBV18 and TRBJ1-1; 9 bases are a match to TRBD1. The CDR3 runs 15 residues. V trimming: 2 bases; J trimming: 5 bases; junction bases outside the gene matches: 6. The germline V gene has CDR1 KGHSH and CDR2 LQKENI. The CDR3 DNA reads TGTGCCAGCTCACCAAACAGGGGGCGCGTAACTGAAGCTTTCTTT. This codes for CASSPNRGRVTEAFF.

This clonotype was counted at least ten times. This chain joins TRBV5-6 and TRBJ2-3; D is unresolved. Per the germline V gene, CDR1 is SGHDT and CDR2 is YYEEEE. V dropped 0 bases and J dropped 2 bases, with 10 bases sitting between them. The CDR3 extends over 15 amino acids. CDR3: CASSLGLVNTDTQYF. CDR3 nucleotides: TGTGCCAGCAGCTTGGGCCTCGTGAACACAGATACGCAGTATTTT.

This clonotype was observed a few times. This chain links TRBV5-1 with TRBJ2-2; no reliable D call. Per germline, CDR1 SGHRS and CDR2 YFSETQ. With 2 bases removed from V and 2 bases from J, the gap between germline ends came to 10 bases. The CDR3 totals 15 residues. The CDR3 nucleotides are TGCGCCAGCAGCTTTAATCAGCTTAACACCGGGGAGCTGTTTTTT. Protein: CASSFNQLNTGELFF.

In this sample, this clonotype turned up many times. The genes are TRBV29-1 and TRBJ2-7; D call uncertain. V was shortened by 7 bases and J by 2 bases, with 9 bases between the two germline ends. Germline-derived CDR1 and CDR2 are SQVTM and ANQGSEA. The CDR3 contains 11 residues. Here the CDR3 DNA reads TGCAGCGCTGGTTCCACCTACGAGCAGTACTTC. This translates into CSAGSTYEQYF.

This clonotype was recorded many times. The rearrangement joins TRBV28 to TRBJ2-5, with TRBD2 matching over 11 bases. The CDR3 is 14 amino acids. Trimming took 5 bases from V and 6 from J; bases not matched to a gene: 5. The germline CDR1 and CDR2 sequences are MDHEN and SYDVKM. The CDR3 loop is CASSRLAGTKTQYF. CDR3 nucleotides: TGTGCCAGCAGTAGACTAGCGGGAACGAAGACCCAGTACTTC.

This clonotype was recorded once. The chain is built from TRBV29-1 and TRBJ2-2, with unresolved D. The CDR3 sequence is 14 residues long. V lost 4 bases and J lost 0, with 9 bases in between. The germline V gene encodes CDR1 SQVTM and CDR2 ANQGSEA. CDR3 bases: TGCAGCGTTGGGGTCCACACGAACACCGGGGAGCTGTTTTTT. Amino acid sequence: CSVGVHTNTGELFF.

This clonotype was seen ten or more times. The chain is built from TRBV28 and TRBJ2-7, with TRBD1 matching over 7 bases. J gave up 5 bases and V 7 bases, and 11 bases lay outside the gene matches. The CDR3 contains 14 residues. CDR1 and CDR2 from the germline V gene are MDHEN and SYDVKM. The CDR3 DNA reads TGTGCCAGCAACACAAGACAGGGTGCCCACGAGCAGTACTTC. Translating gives CASNTRQGAHEQYF.

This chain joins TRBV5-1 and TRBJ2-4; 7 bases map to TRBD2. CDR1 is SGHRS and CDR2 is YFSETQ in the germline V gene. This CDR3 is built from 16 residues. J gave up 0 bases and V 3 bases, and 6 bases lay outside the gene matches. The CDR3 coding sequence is TGCGCCAGCAGCTACGGACTAGTCTTAGCCAAAAACATTCAGTACTTC. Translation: CASSYGLVLAKNIQYF.

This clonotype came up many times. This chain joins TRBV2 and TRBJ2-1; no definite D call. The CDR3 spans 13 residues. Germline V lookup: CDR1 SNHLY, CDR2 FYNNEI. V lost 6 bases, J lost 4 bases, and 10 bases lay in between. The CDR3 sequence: CASRASHYNEQFF. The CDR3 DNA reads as TGTGCCAGCAGAGCATCGCATTACAATGAGCAGTTCTTC.

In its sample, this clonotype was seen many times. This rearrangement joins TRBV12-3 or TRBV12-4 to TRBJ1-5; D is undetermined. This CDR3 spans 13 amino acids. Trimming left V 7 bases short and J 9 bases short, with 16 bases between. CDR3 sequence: CASTRRAGLPQHF. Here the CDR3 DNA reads TGTGCCAGCACCCGAAGGGCGGGTCTGCCCCAGCATTTT.

The CDR3 is CASSYVASGHTEAFF. CDR3 nucleotides: TGTGCCAGCAGCTACGTGGCTAGCGGGCACACTGAAGCTTTCTTT. The chain uses TRBV7-2 and TRBJ1-1; no clear D gene. Between the trimmed V and J ends, which lost 4 bases and 3 bases, there was a span of 15 bases. Germline CDR1 reads SGHTA; CDR2 reads FQGNSA. The CDR3 consists of 15 residues.

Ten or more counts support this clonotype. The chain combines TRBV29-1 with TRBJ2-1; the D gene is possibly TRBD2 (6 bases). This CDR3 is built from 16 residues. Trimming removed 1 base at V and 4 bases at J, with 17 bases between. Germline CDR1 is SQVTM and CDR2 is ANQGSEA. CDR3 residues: CSVEGVDGSRYNEQFF. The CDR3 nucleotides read TGCAGCGTTGAAGGAGTCGACGGGAGTCGGTACAATGAGCAGTTCTTC.

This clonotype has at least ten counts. The CDR3 coding sequence is TGCAGCGGGGGGGCAGCGGGAGAGGGTGGTGAGCAGTTCTTC. Its protein product is CSGGAAGEGGEQFF. V usage is TRBV29-1 and J usage is TRBJ2-1; 8 bases agree with TRBD2. The CDR3 totals 14 residues. Trimming cost V 7 bases and J 9 bases; bases outside gene matches: 14. Per germline, CDR1 SQVTM and CDR2 ANQGSEA.

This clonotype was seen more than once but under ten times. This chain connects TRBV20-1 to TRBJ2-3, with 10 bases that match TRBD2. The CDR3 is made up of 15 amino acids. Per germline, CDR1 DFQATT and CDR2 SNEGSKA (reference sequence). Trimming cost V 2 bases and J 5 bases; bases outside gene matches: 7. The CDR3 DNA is TGCAGTGCTAGACAGCGGGGGGGCCAGGTAGATACGCAGTATTTT. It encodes CSARQRGGQVDTQYF.

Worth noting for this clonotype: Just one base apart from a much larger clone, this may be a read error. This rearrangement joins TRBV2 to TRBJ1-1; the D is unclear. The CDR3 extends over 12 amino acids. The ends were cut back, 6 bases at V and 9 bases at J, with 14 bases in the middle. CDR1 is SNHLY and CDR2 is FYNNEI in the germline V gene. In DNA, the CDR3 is TGTGCCAGCAGGGATTTTCGGGTGCAAGCTTTCTTT. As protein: CASRDFRVQAFF.

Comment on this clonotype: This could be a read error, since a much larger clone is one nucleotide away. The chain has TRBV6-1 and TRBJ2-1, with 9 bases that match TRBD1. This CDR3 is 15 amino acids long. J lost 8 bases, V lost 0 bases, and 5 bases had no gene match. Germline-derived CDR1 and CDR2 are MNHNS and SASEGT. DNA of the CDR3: TGTGCCAGCAGTGAAGCCGGGACAGGGTCCGATGAGCAGTTCTTC. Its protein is CASSEAGTGSDEQFF.

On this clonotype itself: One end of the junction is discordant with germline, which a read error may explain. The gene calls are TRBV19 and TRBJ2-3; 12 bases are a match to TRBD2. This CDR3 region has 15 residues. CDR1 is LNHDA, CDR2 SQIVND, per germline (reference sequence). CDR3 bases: TGTGCCAGTGGTATCCTAGCGGGGGGGACAGATACGCAGTATTTT. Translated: CASGILAGGTDTQYF.

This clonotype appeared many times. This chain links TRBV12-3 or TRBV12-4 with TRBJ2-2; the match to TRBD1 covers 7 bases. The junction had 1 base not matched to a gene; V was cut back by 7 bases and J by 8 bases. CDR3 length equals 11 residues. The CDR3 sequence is CASTRGGELFF. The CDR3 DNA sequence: TGTGCCAGCACCAGGGGGGGGGAGCTGTTTTTT.

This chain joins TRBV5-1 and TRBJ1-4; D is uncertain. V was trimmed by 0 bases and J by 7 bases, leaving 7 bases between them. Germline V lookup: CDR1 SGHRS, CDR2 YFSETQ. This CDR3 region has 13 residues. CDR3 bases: TGCGCCAGCAGCTTGGACAGTTCTGAAAAACTGTTTTTT. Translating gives CASSLDSSEKLFF.

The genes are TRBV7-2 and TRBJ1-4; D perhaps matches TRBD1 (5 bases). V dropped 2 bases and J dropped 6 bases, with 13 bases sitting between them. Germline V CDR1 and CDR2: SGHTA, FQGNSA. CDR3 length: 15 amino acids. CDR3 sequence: CASSLMGQGYEKLFF. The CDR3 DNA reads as TGTGCCAGCAGCTTAATGGGGCAGGGCTATGAAAAACTGTTTTTT.

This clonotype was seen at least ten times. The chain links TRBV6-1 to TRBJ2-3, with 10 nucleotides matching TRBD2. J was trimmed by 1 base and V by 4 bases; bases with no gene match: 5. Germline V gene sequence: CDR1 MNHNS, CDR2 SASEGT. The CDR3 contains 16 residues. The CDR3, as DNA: TGTGCCAGCAGTGCAATAGGGACTAGCGGCACAGATACGCAGTATTTT. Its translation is CASSAIGTSGTDTQYF.

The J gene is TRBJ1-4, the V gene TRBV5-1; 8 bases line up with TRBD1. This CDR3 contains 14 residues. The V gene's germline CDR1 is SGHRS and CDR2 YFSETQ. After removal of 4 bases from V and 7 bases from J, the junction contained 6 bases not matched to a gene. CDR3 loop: CASSPGQAFEKLFF. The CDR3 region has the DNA TGCGCCAGCAGCCCGGGACAGGCTTTTGAAAAACTGTTTTTT.

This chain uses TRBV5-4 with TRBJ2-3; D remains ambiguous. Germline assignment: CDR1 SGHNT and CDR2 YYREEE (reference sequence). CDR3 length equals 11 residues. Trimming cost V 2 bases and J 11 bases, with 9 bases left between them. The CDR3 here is CASSFFGEQYF. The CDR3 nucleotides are TGTGCCAGCAGCTTTTTTGGAGAGCAGTATTTT.

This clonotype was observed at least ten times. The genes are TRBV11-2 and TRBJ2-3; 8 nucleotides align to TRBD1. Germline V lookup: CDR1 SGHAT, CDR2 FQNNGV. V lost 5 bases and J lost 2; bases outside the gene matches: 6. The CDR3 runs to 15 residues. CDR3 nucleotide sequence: TGTGCCAGCAGCACGAGACAGGGGCTCACAGATACGCAGTATTTT. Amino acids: CASSTRQGLTDTQYF.